This TCR beta chain was recorded in a study of shared clonotypes between healthy human individuals. Regarding the study as a whole: In general, naive subsets displayed greater estimated richness than memory subsets did. Researchers sampled blood only, noting tissue repertoires likely differ.

The authors loaded approximately 220 ng DNA, 25,000 to 30,000 T cell genomes, into sorted-subset replicate PCRs. The method was immunoSEQ multiplex PCR; TCRdb's version includes in-frame clones alone and lacks a portion of them. The profile shows 1.4 million to 1.5 million clones, around 97% of them singletons. To note about this clone: Its antigen is still unknown. This sample also contains other DNA sequences that code for the same CDR3.

V shed 4 bases and J shed 1 base, with 5 bases lying between them. The CDR3 spans 11 residues. In germline, CDR1 is SQVTM, CDR2 ANQGSEA. Splitting of CD4+ cells produced CD45RA+ naive and CD45RA-negative memory subsets. The sequenced sample was naive CD4+ T cells sorted from blood. Subset meaning: CD45RA+ positively selected. The chain uses TRBV29-1 and TRBJ2-7; D is undetermined. The TCR sequence derives from a man in his thirties or forties in good health. The CDR3 DNA sequence: TGCAGCGTTGGGACGTCCTACGAGCAGTACTTC. The encoded protein is CSVGTSYEQYF.